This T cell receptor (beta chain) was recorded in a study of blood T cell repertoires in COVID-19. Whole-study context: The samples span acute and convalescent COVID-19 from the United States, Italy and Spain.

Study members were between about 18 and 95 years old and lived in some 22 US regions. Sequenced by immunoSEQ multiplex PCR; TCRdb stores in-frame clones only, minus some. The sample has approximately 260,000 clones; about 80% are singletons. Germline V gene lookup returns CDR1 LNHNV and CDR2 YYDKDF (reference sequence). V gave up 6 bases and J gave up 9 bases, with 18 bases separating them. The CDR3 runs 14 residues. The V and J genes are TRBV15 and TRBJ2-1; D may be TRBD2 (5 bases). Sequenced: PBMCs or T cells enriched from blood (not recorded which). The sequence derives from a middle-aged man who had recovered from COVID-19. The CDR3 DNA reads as TGTGCCACCAGTCCCCCCACTAGTTTAAGTGAGCAGTTCTTC. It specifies CATSPPTSLSEQFF.